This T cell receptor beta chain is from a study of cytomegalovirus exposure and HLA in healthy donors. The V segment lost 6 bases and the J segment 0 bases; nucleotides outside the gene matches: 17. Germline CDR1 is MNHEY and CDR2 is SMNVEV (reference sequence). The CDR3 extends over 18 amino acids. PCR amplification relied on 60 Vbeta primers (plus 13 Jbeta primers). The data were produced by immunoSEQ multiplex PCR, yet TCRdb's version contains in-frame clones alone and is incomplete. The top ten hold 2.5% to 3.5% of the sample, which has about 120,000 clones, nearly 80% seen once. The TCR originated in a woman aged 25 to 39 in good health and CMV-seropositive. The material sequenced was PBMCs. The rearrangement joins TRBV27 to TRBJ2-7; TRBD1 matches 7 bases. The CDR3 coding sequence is TGTGCCAGCAGCCGAGGGGACAGTATTTCCCTAAGCTCCTACGAGCAGTACTTC. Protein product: CASSRGDSISLSSYEQYF.